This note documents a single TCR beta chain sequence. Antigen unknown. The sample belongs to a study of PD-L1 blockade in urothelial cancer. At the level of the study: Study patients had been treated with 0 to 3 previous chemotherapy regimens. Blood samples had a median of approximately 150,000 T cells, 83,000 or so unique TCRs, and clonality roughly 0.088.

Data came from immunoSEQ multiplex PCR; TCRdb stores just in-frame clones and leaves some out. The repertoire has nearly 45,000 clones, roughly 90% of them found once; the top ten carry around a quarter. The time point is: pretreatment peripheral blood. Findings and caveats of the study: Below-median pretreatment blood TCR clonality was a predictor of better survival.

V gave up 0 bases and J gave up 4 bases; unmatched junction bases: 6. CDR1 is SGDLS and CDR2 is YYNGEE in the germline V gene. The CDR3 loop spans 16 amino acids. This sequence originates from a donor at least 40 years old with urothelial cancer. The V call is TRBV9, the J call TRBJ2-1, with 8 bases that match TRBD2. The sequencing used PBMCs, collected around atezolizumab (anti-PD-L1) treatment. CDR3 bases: TGTGCCAGCAGCGTAGTTCCGGGAGGGCCATACAATGAGCAGTTCTTC. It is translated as CASSVVPGGPYNEQFF. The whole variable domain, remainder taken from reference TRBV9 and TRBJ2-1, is DSGVTQTPKHLITATGQRVTLRCSPRSGDLSVYWYQQSLDQGLQFLIQYYNGEERAKGNILERFSAQQFPDLHSELNLSSLELGDSALYFCASSVVPGGPYNEQFFGPGTRLTVL.